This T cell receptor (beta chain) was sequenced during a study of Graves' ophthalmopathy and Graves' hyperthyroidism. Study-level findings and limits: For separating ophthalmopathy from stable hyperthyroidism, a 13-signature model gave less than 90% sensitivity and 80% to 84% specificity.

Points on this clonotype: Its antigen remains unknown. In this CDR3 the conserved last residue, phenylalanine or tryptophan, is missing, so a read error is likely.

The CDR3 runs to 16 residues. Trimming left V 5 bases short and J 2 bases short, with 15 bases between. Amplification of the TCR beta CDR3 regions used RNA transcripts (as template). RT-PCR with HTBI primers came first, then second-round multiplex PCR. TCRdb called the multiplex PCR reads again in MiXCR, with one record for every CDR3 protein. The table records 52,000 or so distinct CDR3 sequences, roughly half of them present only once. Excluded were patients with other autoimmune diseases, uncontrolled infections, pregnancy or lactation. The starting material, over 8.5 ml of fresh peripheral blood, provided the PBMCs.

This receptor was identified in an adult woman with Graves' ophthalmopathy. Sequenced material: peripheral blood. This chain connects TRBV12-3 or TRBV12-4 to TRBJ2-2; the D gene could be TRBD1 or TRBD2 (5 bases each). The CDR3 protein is CASSLGQTTNTGELFL. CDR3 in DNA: TGTGCCAGCAGTCTGGGGCAGACTACTAACACCGGGGAGCTGTTTCTT.